This T cell receptor beta chain came from a study of response to subunit inactivated influenza vaccine. Whole-study findings and limits: Authors suggested each seasonal influenza vaccination recruits few new T cells.

CDR1 is SGHTA and CDR2 is FQGNSA in the germline V gene. Between the trimmed V and J ends, which lost 5 bases and 7 bases, there was a span of 17 bases. The CDR3 is 15 amino acids. Each CDR3 protein is one row after TCRdb ran MiXCR on the RT-PCR reads. The profile shows almost 600,000 distinct CDR3 sequences, 13% to 15% of them singletons. On this clonotype itself: Its antigen is undetermined.

The receptor comes from a man in his fifties who received an inactivated influenza vaccine. This material consisted of PBMCs from blood, taken approximately 12 days after vaccination. V and J are TRBV7-2 and TRBJ1-4; D not certain. CDR3 region: CASSPLDARSEKLFF. The DNA for the CDR3 is TGTGCCAGCAGCCCCCTCGACGCCCGGAGTGAAAAACTGTTTTTT.